The 28 T cell receptor beta chains below come from one sample, sequenced in a study of monozygotic twins with inflammatory bowel disease. TCRdb re-called the 5' RACE reads and gives one entry per CDR3 protein, without DNA. The sample totals more than 75,000 distinct CDR3 sequences; its top ten clones hold 7.4%. The source material was blood. These receptors were obtained from a human donor with ulcerative colitis or Crohn's disease, or a healthy co-twin of an affected twin (not recorded which).

V is TRBV3-1 and J is TRBJ1-6; TCRdb's D call of TRBD1 is untestable without DNA. Germline V gives CDR1 LGHDT, CDR2 YNNKEL (reference sequence). This CDR3 is built from 14 residues. The CDR3 spells CASSLNLGVSPLHF.

The V call is TRBV7-2, the J call TRBJ1-1. This CDR3 comprises 13 residues. Germline V gene lookup returns CDR1 SGHTA and CDR2 FQGNSA. The CDR3 loop is CASSSGPDTEAFF.

This chain uses TRBV4-1 with TRBJ2-1; TCRdb picks TRBD2, but there is no DNA to check that call. The CDR3 loop spans 16 amino acids. Germline V gene data show CDR1 as MGHRA and CDR2 as YSYEKL. The CDR3 region is CASSQRERGAYNEQFF.

The chain joins TRBV29-1 to TRBJ1-4; with no DNA, the TCRdb D assignment of TRBD1 cannot be verified. Germline lookup yields CDR1 SQVTM and CDR2 ANQGSEA. The CDR3 runs 11 residues. CDR3: CSVEGDEKLFF. The variable domain in full, completed from reference TRBV29-1 and TRBJ1-4, reads SAVISQKPSRDICQRGTSLTIQCQVDSQVTMMFWYRQQPGQSLTLIATANQGSEATYESGFVIDKFPISRPNLTFSTLTVSNMSPEDSSIYLCSVEGDEKLFFGSGTQLSVL.

The chain is built from TRBV12-5 and TRBJ2-1; TCRdb indicates TRBD1, and absent DNA this call remains unverified. Germline loops: CDR1 LGHNT, CDR2 FRNRAP. The CDR3 is 16 amino acids. CDR3 sequence reads: CASVTAGGSSYNEQFF.

The CDR3: CASSRTGGGGAYNEQFF. The J gene is TRBJ2-1, the V gene TRBV7-2; TCRdb indicates TRBD1, and absent DNA this call remains unverified. The CDR3 has 17 residues. Germline V gene lookup returns CDR1 SGHTA and CDR2 FQGNSA.

This chain connects TRBV5-1 to TRBJ1-2; TCRdb proposes TRBD1, but this gene call is untestable without DNA. CDR1 and CDR2 from the germline V gene are SGHRS and YFSETQ. The CDR3 consists of 15 residues. This chain's CDR3 is CASSKTGEGTYGYTF. Variable domain in full (rest from reference TRBV5-1 and TRBJ1-2): KAGVTQTPRYLIKTRGQQVTLSCSPISGHRSVSWYQQTPGQGLQFLFEYFSETQRNKGNFPGRFSGRQFSNSRSEMNVSTLELGDSALYLCASSKTGEGTYGYTFGSGTRLTVV.

The chain combines TRBV5-5 with TRBJ2-6; TCRdb lists TRBD2, though no DNA is available to test this call. This CDR3 contains 15 residues. The germline V gene has CDR1 SGHKS and CDR2 YYEKEE (reference sequence). CDR3 protein: CASSPTGTSANVLTF.

The chain couples TRBV5-1 to TRBJ1-6; there is no DNA to check the TCRdb D call of TRBD1. CDR1 is SGHRS, CDR2 YFSETQ, per germline. The CDR3 consists of 15 residues. CDR3 in amino acids: CASSPNRVTNSPLHF.

This chain joins TRBV7-2 and TRBJ2-5; TCRdb's D gene call, TRBD1, goes unchecked for lack of DNA. This CDR3 comprises 15 residues. Germline V gene data show CDR1 as SGHTA and CDR2 as FQGNSA. The CDR3 sequence: CASSLFRGGGETQYF.

The chain joins TRBV5-4 to TRBJ2-7; the D call of TRBD2 rests on TCRdb alone, since no DNA is present to check it. CDR3 length: 15 amino acids. Germline loops: CDR1 SGHNT, CDR2 YYREEE (reference sequence). The CDR3 sequence: CASSFPGTSSYEQYF. Drawing the rest from reference TRBV5-4 and TRBJ2-7, the complete variable domain is ETGVTQSPTHLIKTRGQQVTLRCSSQSGHNTVSWYQQALGQGPQFIFQYYREEENGRGNFPPRFSGLQFPNYSSELNVNALELDDSALYLCASSFPGTSSYEQYFGPGTRLTVT.

J is TRBJ2-1 and V is TRBV5-1; the D call from TCRdb, TRBD2, cannot be confirmed without DNA. The germline CDR1 and CDR2 sequences are SGHRS and YFSETQ. The CDR3 has 15 amino acids. CDR3 in amino acids: CASSLVGGGANEQFF.

The chain combines TRBV15 with TRBJ2-2. This CDR3 is built from 13 residues. Germline V gene sequence: CDR1 LNHNV, CDR2 YYDKDF (reference sequence). This CDR3 is CATSRDYTVELFF.

V gene TRBV7-9 combines with J gene TRBJ1-6; without DNA, the TCRdb call of TRBD1 cannot be checked. Germline V gene lookup returns CDR1 SEHNR and CDR2 FQNEAQ (reference sequence). This CDR3 contains 14 residues. The CDR3 sequence is CASSLTGVYSPLHF.

The chain joins TRBV4-1 to TRBJ2-3. This CDR3 comprises 14 residues. Germline-derived CDR1 and CDR2 are MGHRA and YSYEKL. The CDR3 protein is CASSQASKTDTQYF.

The chain recombines TRBV3-1 with TRBJ2-6. From germline, CDR1 is LGHDT and CDR2 YNNKEL (reference sequence). This CDR3 comprises 16 residues. The CDR3: CASSQDRRVWANVLTF.

V gene TRBV20-1 combines with J gene TRBJ2-2; TCRdb lists TRBD2, though no DNA is available to test this call. Per the germline V gene, CDR1 is DFQATT and CDR2 is SNEGSKA (reference sequence). The CDR3 spans 15 residues. The CDR3 loop reads CSARASGGRTGELFF.

The rearrangement uses TRBV11-2 and TRBJ2-2. The CDR3 consists of 14 residues. Germline V gene lookup returns CDR1 SGHAT and CDR2 FQNNGV. The CDR3 sequence: CASSASPTAGELFF.

This rearrangement joins TRBV4-1 to TRBJ1-1; with no DNA, the TCRdb D assignment of TRBD1 cannot be verified. The germline V gene has CDR1 MGHRA and CDR2 YSYEKL. This CDR3 has 18 amino acids. The CDR3 loop reads CASSQPSRTGSWGTEAFF.

This chain connects TRBV5-5 to TRBJ2-5. This CDR3 comprises 14 residues. The germline V gene encodes CDR1 SGHKS and CDR2 YYEKEE (reference sequence). CDR3 region: CASSLNNRQETQYF.

The chain couples TRBV5-1 to TRBJ2-3; the TRBD2 assignment by TCRdb is unverifiable without DNA. CDR3 length: 14 amino acids. Germline V gives CDR1 SGHRS, CDR2 YFSETQ. CDR3 region: CASSAGALTDTQYF.

The chain carries TRBV18 and TRBJ2-3; TCRdb calls TRBD2, which cannot be checked without DNA. The germline V gene has CDR1 KGHSH and CDR2 LQKENI. CDR3 length: 16 residues. CDR3 protein: CASSPFVSGGAGTQYF. The variable domain in full, completed from reference TRBV18 and TRBJ2-3, reads NAGVMQNPRHLVRRRGQEARLRCSPMKGHSHVYWYRQLPEEGLKFMVYLQKENIIDESGMPKERFSAEFPKEGPSILRIQQVVRGDSAAYFCASSPFVSGGAGTQYFGPGTRLTVL.

The chain couples TRBV20-1 to TRBJ2-7. The CDR3 spans 15 residues. The germline CDR1 and CDR2 sequences are DFQATT and SNEGSKA (reference sequence). The CDR3 loop reads CSALGLDAGAKGQYF.

The J gene is TRBJ1-2, the V gene TRBV10-3; checking the TCRdb D call of TRBD1 is not possible without DNA. Germline values: CDR1 ENHRY, CDR2 SYGVKD. CDR3 length equals 12 residues. The CDR3 reads CAISERGGGYTF.

CDR3 sequence reads: CATKGPPNYGYTF. The J gene is TRBJ1-2, the V gene TRBV12-3 or TRBV12-4; the D gene TCRdb calls, TRBD1, cannot be checked with no DNA. There are 13 residues in the CDR3.

The chain uses TRBV5-1 and TRBJ2-7; TCRdb picks TRBD1, but there is no DNA to check that call. Per the germline V gene, CDR1 is SGHRS and CDR2 is YFSETQ. The CDR3 covers 14 residues. The CDR3: CASSFSRGADEQYF.

The rearrangement links TRBV7-8 to TRBJ1-5; TCRdb's D call, TRBD1, is unchecked because there is no DNA. The length of the CDR3 is 17 residues. Germline lookup yields CDR1 SGHVS and CDR2 FQNEAQ. The CDR3 spells CASSSGPGGYSNQPQHF. Filled out from reference TRBV7-8 and TRBJ1-5, the complete variable domain reads GAGVSQSPRYKVAKRGQDVALRCDPISGHVSLFWYQQALGQGPEFLTYFQNEAQLDKSGLPSDRFFAERPEGSVSTLKIQRTQQEDSAVYLCASSSGPGGYSNQPQHFGDGTRLSIL.

The V call is TRBV29-1, the J call TRBJ2-1; TCRdb indicates TRBD1, and absent DNA this call remains unverified. This CDR3 has 15 residues. Per the germline V gene, CDR1 is SQVTM and CDR2 is ANQGSEA. The chain's CDR3 is CSVEDLPQTGDEQFF.